This TCR beta chain was observed in a study of blood T cell repertoires in COVID-19. Turning to the study itself: Sites across the United States, Italy and Spain contributed samples from acute and convalescent COVID-19. Sources were T cells, B-cell-depleted T cells, or PBMCs; the material itself was cDNA or gDNA.

In the original analysis: Cell counts per sample came from amplifying reference gene primers. Clones were sequenced by immunoSEQ multiplex PCR, and TCRdb holds only the in-frame ones, with some missing. That table furnishes V, J and clone size, whereas the DNA furnished D and trimming. Of about 160,000 clones in the sample, about 80% were seen once. This CDR3 region has 14 residues. After removal of 5 bases from V and 2 bases from J, the junction contained 5 bases not matched to a gene. CDR1 SEHNR and CDR2 FQNEAQ come from the germline V gene (reference sequence). This TCR was sampled from a man between 65 and 85 years old who had recovered from COVID-19. Sequencing input: peripheral blood. V and J are TRBV7-9 and TRBJ2-5; TRBD1 aligns across 7 bases. The CDR3 protein is CASSTTGSQETQYF. The CDR3 bases are TGTGCCAGCAGCACGACAGGGAGTCAAGAGACCCAGTACTTC.